This TCR beta chain was captured by sequencing in a study of cytomegalovirus exposure and HLA in healthy donors. Concerning this clone itself: Antigen unknown.

Germline loops: CDR1 SGHVS, CDR2 FNYEAQ. V shed 5 bases and J 0 bases; nucleotides not matched to a gene: 9. The CDR3 consists of 16 residues. Use of 60 Vbeta and 13 Jbeta primers characterized the PCR. Generated by immunoSEQ multiplex PCR, the TCRdb table keeps only in-frame clones and is missing some. The sample includes 150,000 to 200,000 clones, around 80% of them seen just once. Study results and caveats: The study assumed roughly uniform donor sequencing depth for presence/absence analyses. Some public TCRs appeared in many individuals, while most sequences were rare.

The sequence was obtained from a young woman in good health and CMV-seropositive. The sample consisted of PBMCs. V and J are TRBV7-6 and TRBJ1-1, with 7 bases identical to TRBD1. This CDR3 reads CASSPWDRNMNTEAFF. The CDR3 DNA reads TGTGCCAGCAGCCCGTGGGACAGAAACATGAACACTGAAGCTTTCTTT. The complete variable domain, with remaining parts taken from reference TRBV7-6 and TRBJ1-1, reads GAGVSQSPRYKVTKRGQDVALRCDPISGHVSLYWYRQALGQGPEFLTYFNYEAQQDKSGLPNDRFSAERPEGSISTLTIQRTEQRDSAMYRCASSPWDRNMNTEAFFGQGTRLTVV.